Listed below are T cell receptor beta chains from one sample, sequenced in a study of T cells in Graves' hyperthyroidism and ophthalmopathy. Using its own MiXCR run on the multiplex PCR reads, TCRdb lists one record per CDR3 protein. The repertoire holds more than 300,000 distinct CDR3 sequences, with 11% to 15% as singletons. Material: blood. These receptors originate from a woman aged 55 to 70 with Graves' hyperthyroidism. CDR3s include the opening cysteine and the closing phenylalanine or tryptophan. Each record gives: clone size, V gene, D gene, J gene, CDR3 protein, CDR3 DNA. A D gene is named only where the DNA matches it firmly. Clone size is shown for a subset of rows, as once, few, many or a class of expanded clone.

>many|TRBV10-3|TRBD1|TRBJ2-2
CAISRQGGTGELFF
TGTGCCATCAGCCGACAGGGGGGCACCGGGGAGCTGTTTTTT
>many|TRBV11-2|TRBD2|TRBJ2-1
CASSLGSGSFSEQFF
TGTGCCAGCAGCTTGGGAAGCGGGAGCTTTAGTGAGCAGTTCTTC
>many|TRBV2|.|TRBJ2-3
CARSSARTDTQYF
TGTGCTAGGTCTAGCGCCCGCACAGATACGCAGTATTTT
>.|TRBV6-2/TRBV6-3|.|TRBJ2-2
CAGSDSPGVNTGELFF
TGTGCCGGCAGTGACTCCCCGGGAGTAAACACCGGGGAGCTGTTTTTT
>many|TRBV20-1|TRBD2|TRBJ2-7
CSARGGRGLAGGTYEQYF
TGCAGTGCTAGAGGGGGTCGAGGACTAGCGGGAGGAACCTACGAGCAGTACTTC
>.|TRBV6-1|.|TRBJ2-1
CAGKRGRDGTLSYNEQFF
TGTGCCGGCAAAAGGGGCAGGGACGGGACCCTCTCCTACAATGAGCAGTTCTTC
>many|TRBV12-3/TRBV12-4|.|TRBJ2-3
CASTRMAGDTQYF
TGTGCCAGCACCCGGATGGCCGGAGATACGCAGTATTTT
>.|TRBV20-1|.|TRBJ1-4
CSARGGGANEKLFF
TGCAGTGCTAGGGGGGGGGGGGCTAATGAAAAACTGTTTTTT
>few|TRBV20-1|TRBD1|TRBJ1-2
CSAREERQGNGYTF
TGCAGTGCTAGAGAAGAAAGACAGGGAAATGGCTACACCTTC
>many|TRBV7-3|TRBD1|TRBJ1-1
CASSVQQGTEAFF
TGTGCCAGCAGCGTCCAACAGGGGACTGAAGCTTTCTTT
>many|TRBV7-8|.|TRBJ2-1
CASSIVGAGNNEQFF
TGTGCCAGCAGCATCGTGGGGGCCGGAAACAATGAGCAGTTCTTC
>many|TRBV20-1|TRBD1|TRBJ1-6
CSATTGGRDSPLHF
TGCAGTGCGACTACAGGGGGAAGGGATTCACCCCTCCACTTT
>few|TRBV11-3|.|TRBJ1-1
CASSFGTWNTEALF
TGTGCCAGCAGCTTCGGTACGTGGAACACTGAAGCTCTCTTT
>.|TRBV29-1|.|TRBJ1-4
CSVVTNEKLFF
TGCAGCGTTGTCACTAATGAAAAACTGTTTTTT
>many|TRBV30|.|TRBJ1-6
CAWRAGRIHNSPLHF
TGTGCCTGGAGAGCTGGGAGGATTCATAATTCACCCCTCCACTTT
>many|TRBV7-3|TRBD1|TRBJ2-1
CASSPTGDPYNEQFF
TGTGCCAGCAGCCCGACAGGGGACCCCTACAATGAGCAGTTCTTC
>many|TRBV7-9|.|TRBJ2-3
CASSLSAVVTDTQYF
TGTGCCAGCAGCTTATCAGCCGTAGTGACAGATACGCAGTATTTT
>many|TRBV11-2|.|TRBJ2-5
CAGSRDQETQYF
TGTGCCGGATCTAGGGACCAAGAGACCCAGTACTTC
>many|TRBV5-1|TRBD2|TRBJ2-3
CASSEGTSGSDTQYF
TGCGCCAGCAGCGAGGGGACTAGCGGGAGTGATACGCAGTATTTT
>many|TRBV24-1|TRBD1|TRBJ2-2
CATRAFMDRGNTGELFF
TGTGCCACCAGGGCTTTCATGGACAGGGGGAACACCGGGGAGCTGTTTTTT
>.|TRBV4-1|TRBD2|TRBJ2-7
CASSQGGLLAPPEDEQYF
TGCGCCAGCAGCCAGGGAGGCTTACTAGCGCCCCCAGAGGACGAGCAGTACTTC
>.|TRBV11-3|TRBD2|TRBJ2-1
CATQVGLAGSSYNEQFF
TGTGCCACCCAGGTGGGACTAGCGGGCAGCTCCTACAATGAGCAGTTCTTC
>many|TRBV30|TRBD1|TRBJ1-2
CAWSGQGGYTF
TGTGCCTGGAGCGGACAGGGAGGCTACACCTTC
>.|TRBV6-1|TRBD1|TRBJ1-3
CASRNDRGPGNTIYF
TGTGCCAGCAGAAACGACAGGGGCCCTGGAAACACCATATATTTT
>many|TRBV5-1|.|TRBJ2-7
CASSFEVLMGEQYF
TGCGCCAGCAGCTTTGAAGTCCTCATGGGGGAGCAGTACTTC
>.|TRBV7-6|TRBD1|TRBJ2-7
CASSLRQGHHDEQYF
TGTGCCAGCAGCTTACGACAGGGCCACCACGACGAGCAGTACTTC
>many|TRBV18|.|TRBJ2-3
CASSALDPRADTQYF
TGTGCCAGCTCAGCACTAGATCCTCGGGCAGATACGCAGTATTTT
>.|TRBV29-1|TRBD1|TRBJ2-7
CSVGRWGQGSYEQYF
TGCAGCGTTGGAAGGTGGGGACAGGGCTCCTACGAGCAGTACTTC
>few|TRBV5-1|TRBD2|TRBJ2-5
CASSSGAGGSETQYF
TGCGCCAGCAGCTCAGGAGCGGGAGGTTCTGAGACCCAGTACTTC
>many|TRBV4-1|.|TRBJ1-6
CASTERKGDSYNSPLHF
TGCGCCAGCACCGAGAGGAAAGGGGACTCCTATAATTCACCCCTCCACTTT
>many|TRBV30|TRBD2|TRBJ2-1
CAWRWEGRGNEQFF
TGTGCCTGGAGATGGGAGGGCCGGGGCAATGAGCAGTTCTTC
>.|TRBV7-8|TRBD2|TRBJ2-7
CASSLAGWGGPYEQYF
TGTGCCAGCAGCTTAGCCGGGTGGGGAGGGCCCTACGAGCAGTACTTC
>many|TRBV6-1|TRBD1|TRBJ2-5
CASLGQVQETQYF
TGTGCCAGCCTCGGACAGGTACAAGAGACCCAGTACTTC
>many|TRBV9|.|TRBJ1-1
CASSVGGYTEAFF
TGTGCCAGCAGCGTAGGGGGGTACACTGAAGCTTTCTTT
>many|TRBV2|.|TRBJ2-2
CASSATSAGELFF
TGTGCCAGCAGCGCGACTAGTGCCGGGGAGCTGTTTTTT
>.|TRBV6-1|TRBD2|TRBJ2-1
CASSYLGLAGGHEQFF
TGTGCCAGCAGCTATTTGGGACTAGCGGGAGGCCATGAGCAGTTCTTC
>many|TRBV30|TRBD1|TRBJ1-2
CAWSRDSWGYTF
TGTGCCTGGAGTCGGGACAGTTGGGGCTACACCTTC
>many|TRBV3-1|.|TRBJ2-7
CASSQQGAYEQYF
TGTGCCAGCAGCCAACAGGGAGCCTACGAGCAGTACTTC
>many|TRBV7-9|TRBD2|TRBJ2-1
CASRPGLALNEQFF
TGTGCCAGCAGACCGGGACTAGCGTTGAATGAGCAGTTCTTC
>many|TRBV7-6|.|TRBJ2-7
CASSPGAGLYEQYF
TGTGCCAGCAGCCCGGGGGCGGGGCTCTACGAGCAGTACTTC
>many|TRBV11-2|.|TRBJ2-7
CASSFYRTLKLTTYEQYF
TGTGCCAGCAGCTTTTACAGGACATTAAAATTGACTACCTACGAGCAGTACTTC
>few|TRBV29-1|.|TRBJ2-5
CSVQESETQYF
TGCAGCGTTCAAGAATCGGAGACCCAGTACTTC
>many|TRBV6-1|.|TRBJ2-7
CASSLSASQSSYEQYF
TGTGCCAGCAGTTTATCGGCCAGTCAAAGCTCCTACGAGCAGTACTTC
>.|TRBV2|.|TRBJ2-7
CASSTPSWISYEQYF
TGTGCCAGCAGTACACCTTCGTGGATCTCCTACGAGCAGTACTTC
>few|TRBV6-5|.|TRBJ1-5
CASSYLGRNNQPQHF
TGTGCCAGCAGTTACTTGGGACGGAACAATCAGCCCCAGCATTTT